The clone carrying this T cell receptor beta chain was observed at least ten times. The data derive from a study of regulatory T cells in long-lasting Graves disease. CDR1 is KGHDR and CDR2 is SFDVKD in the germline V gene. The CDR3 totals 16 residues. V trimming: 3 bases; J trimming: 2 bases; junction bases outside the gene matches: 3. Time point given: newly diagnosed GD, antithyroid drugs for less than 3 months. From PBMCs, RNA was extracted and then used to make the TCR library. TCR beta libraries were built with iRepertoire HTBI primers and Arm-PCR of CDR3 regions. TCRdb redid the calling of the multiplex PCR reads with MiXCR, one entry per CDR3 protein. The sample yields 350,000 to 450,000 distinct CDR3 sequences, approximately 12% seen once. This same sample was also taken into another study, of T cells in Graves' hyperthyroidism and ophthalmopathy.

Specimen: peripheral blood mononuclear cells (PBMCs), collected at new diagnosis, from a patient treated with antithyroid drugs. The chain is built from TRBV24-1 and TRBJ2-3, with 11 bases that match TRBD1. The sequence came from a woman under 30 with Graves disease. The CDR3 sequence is CATSDPGQGDTDTQYF. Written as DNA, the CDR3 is TGTGCCACCAGTGATCCGGGACAGGGGGACACAGATACGCAGTATTTT.